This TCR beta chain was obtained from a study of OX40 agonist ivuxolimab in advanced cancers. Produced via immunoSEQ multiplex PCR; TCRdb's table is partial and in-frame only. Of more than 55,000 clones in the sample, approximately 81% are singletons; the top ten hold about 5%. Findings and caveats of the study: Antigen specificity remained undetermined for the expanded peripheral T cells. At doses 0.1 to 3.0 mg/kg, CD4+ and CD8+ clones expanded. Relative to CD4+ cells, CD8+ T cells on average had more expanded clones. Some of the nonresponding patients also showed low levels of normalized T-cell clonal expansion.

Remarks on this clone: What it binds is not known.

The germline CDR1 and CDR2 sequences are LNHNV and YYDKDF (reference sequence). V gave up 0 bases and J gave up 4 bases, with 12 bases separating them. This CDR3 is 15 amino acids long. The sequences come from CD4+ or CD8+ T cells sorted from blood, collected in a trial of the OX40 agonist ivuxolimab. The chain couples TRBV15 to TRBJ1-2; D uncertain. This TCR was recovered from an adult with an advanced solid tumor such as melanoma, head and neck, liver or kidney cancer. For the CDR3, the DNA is TGTGCCACCAGCAGAGATCGCGGCAGTTCCTATGGCTACACCTTC. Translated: CATSRDRGSSYGYTF.